Listed below are T cell receptor beta chains from one sample, sequenced in a study of cytomegalovirus exposure and HLA in healthy donors. TCRdb keeps only in-frame clones here, not all; method: immunoSEQ multiplex PCR. The sample lists 130,000 or so clones; around 92% were seen once. The specimen was PBMCs. The receptor set was obtained from a young man in good health and CMV-seronegative. Both conserved end residues are part of each CDR3. The order of the fields is V gene, J gene, clone size, CDR3 protein. Clone size appears in some rows only: once, few, many, or a class for an expanded clone.

TRBV2	TRBJ2-5	NA	CASSPGTQQETQYF
TRBV5-6	TRBJ1-2	NA	CASSPWGGGSGYTF
TRBV20-1	TRBJ2-7	NA	CSARQGYEQYF
TRBV5-4	TRBJ2-3	NA	CASSLGGTSGGTDTQYF
TRBV6-5	TRBJ1-2	NA	CASSYKQGKGYTF
TRBV7-6	TRBJ2-3	NA	CASSLESGRTTDTQYF
TRBV6-6	TRBJ1-2	NA	CASSYSPGLNGYTF
TRBV28	TRBJ1-4	NA	CASSLEGTGEKLFF
TRBV14	TRBJ2-7	NA	CASSPAGTSYEQYF
TRBV5-1	TRBJ2-1	NA	CASSLVLSYNEQFF
TRBV5-6	TRBJ1-1	NA	CASSLGRRGNTEAFF
TRBV7-9	TRBJ1-6	once	CASSHLSTGARNNSPLHF
TRBV11-1	TRBJ2-2	NA	CASSPGQGFPGELFF
TRBV18	TRBJ1-4	NA	CASSPSTVATNEKLFF
TRBV7-6	TRBJ2-5	NA	CASSPSAAREDQETQYF
TRBV5-1	TRBJ2-3	once	CASSLGDRTPTDTQYF
TRBV7-8	TRBJ1-2	NA	CASGPGGAAYGYTF
TRBV4-1	TRBJ2-5	NA	CASSIVAGEETQYF
TRBV27	TRBJ1-3	once	CASSLTGQENTIYF
TRBV25-1	TRBJ2-2	NA	CASSGSGAGELFF
TRBV19	TRBJ2-7	NA	CASSIGWGEGAYEQYF
TRBV2	TRBJ2-7	few	CASSFGQGPSYEQYF
TRBV7-2	TRBJ2-4	NA	CASSSTGGTKNIQYF
TRBV29-1	TRBJ1-1	NA	CSALGQVNTEAFF
TRBV7-2	TRBJ2-1	few	CASSLHTSGGALF
TRBV7-9	TRBJ2-3	NA	CASSQDRTLRADTQYF
TRBV15	TRBJ2-3	NA	CATSRGSTSGGGDTQYF
TRBV9	TRBJ2-1	NA	CASRGSSGGYNEQFF
TRBV28	TRBJ1-6	NA	CASSLIQEINSPLHF
TRBV6-1	TRBJ1-6	NA	CASSPTGLGAPLHF
TRBV4-1	TRBJ1-1	NA	CASSQGQGNTEAFF
TRBV5-1	TRBJ2-3	NA	CASSLAAGGSTDTQYF
TRBV5-1	TRBJ2-3	NA	CASSLGQQEQYF
TRBV6-1	TRBJ1-3	NA	CASRGDRFSGNTIYF
TRBV7-6	TRBJ2-5	NA	CASSSTPGLAEETQYF
TRBV4-1	TRBJ1-1	NA	CASSQGQRATEAFF
TRBV25-1	TRBJ1-2	NA	CASSGGSGYTF
TRBV7-2	TRBJ1-1	NA	CASSPFRDRGPEAFF
TRBV27	TRBJ1-4	NA	CASRPFGGEKLFF
TRBV18	TRBJ2-7	NA	CASSPPDRRFHEQYF
TRBV7-2	TRBJ2-6	NA	CASSLIGGVHVLTF
TRBV13	TRBJ2-1	NA	CASSLGPGTSPYNEQFF
TRBV9	TRBJ1-1	NA	CASSVGNYLSGTEAFF
TRBV6-5	TRBJ1-1	NA	CASSSREGGTEAFF
TRBV11-3	TRBJ1-1	NA	CASSQGGNTEAFF
TRBV7-2	TRBJ1-4	few	CASSPSYRGSTNEKLFF
TRBV6-5	TRBJ1-5	few	CASSDRDSNQPQHF
TRBV4-1	TRBJ2-7	NA	CASSQGTSGAFYEQYF
TRBV18	TRBJ2-7	NA	CASSLSPGQQGHEQYF
TRBV7-2	TRBJ1-2	NA	CASSRDRSFWGYTF
TRBV12-5	TRBJ1-5	few	CASGSPLTVHSNQPQHF
TRBV7-6	TRBJ2-1	NA	CASSPTGNEQFF
TRBV15	TRBJ1-4	once	CATERDRGSELFF